This TCR beta chain was sequenced in a study of metastatic and nonmetastatic thyroid tumors. Study summary: Blood and tumor or nodule tissue repertoires from malignant and benign thyroid patients were compared.

Study outcomes and limitations: As reported, TCR beta diversity in blood and tumor was significantly higher in malignant thyroid tumors than in benign nodules.

This clone was counted many times. Its antigen remains unknown. TCRdb reassembled clones from the PCR reads with MiXCR. The sample has 43,000 or so clones, 16% seen once; the top ten hold approximately 20%. No treatment of any kind had been given to any patient before thyroid surgery. The CDR3 runs to 13 residues. Per the germline V gene, CDR1 is MNHNS and CDR2 is SASEGT. Trimming left V 8 bases short and J 5 bases short, with 15 bases between. The origin of this receptor is a female donor with papillary thyroid cancer or a benign thyroid nodule (not recorded which). Some clones in this sample may be carry-over from other donors' samples. Specimen: blood. V and J are TRBV6-1 and TRBJ2-5; D could derive from TRBD1 or TRBD2 (7 bases each). The CDR3 coding sequence is TGTGCCAGCTTCTCAGGGGGAGGGGAGACCCAGTACTTC. Translated, it gives CASFSGGGETQYF.